This TCR beta chain was captured by sequencing in a study of CD8 T cells in Susac syndrome. Findings of the study overall: Individuals included in the TCR sequencing and HLA analysis were acknowledged by the study to be relatively few in number.

The RNA, about 0.45 to 1 ug, was put through reverse transcription using random hexamers. Via MiXCR, TCRdb re-called the immunoSEQ multiplex PCR reads, giving one row per CDR3 protein. The data contain about 94,000 distinct CDR3 sequences, about 95% of them singletons. As for this clonotype: Its antigen is not known.

Germline loops: CDR1 SGDLS, CDR2 YYNGEE. V shed 0 bases and J shed 7 bases, with 14 bases lying between them. There are 14 residues in the CDR3. The rearrangement links TRBV9 to TRBJ2-7; possible D gene TRBD2, 7 bases. The receptor was derived from a human donor with Susac syndrome. The sample was CD4+ T cells from PBMCs. The CDR3 sequence: CASSVDPGGGEQYF. CDR3 nucleotide sequence: TGTGCCAGCAGCGTAGATCCGGGGGGCGGGGAGCAGTACTTC.